A single sample is the source of the 24 T cell receptor beta chains below, sequenced in a study of T cell repertoires in cytomegalovirus infection. TCRdb re-analysed the reads in MiXCR, keeping a single row per CDR3 protein. Here the sample spans a few hundred thousand distinct CDR3 sequences, over 15% being singletons. The sequenced sample consisted of CD8+ T cells from PBMCs. These receptors all come from a human donor in good health (CMV status not recorded). Some clones in this sample may be carry-over from other donors' samples.

Ten or more counts support this clonotype. The chain employs TRBV12-3 or TRBV12-4 and TRBJ2-5; either TRBD1 or TRBD2 may fit D (6 bases each). Trimming removed 3 bases from V and 5 bases from J, with 16 bases in between. The CDR3 consists of 15 residues. The CDR3 region is CASSFMSGARETQYF. The CDR3 DNA reads as TGTGCCAGCAGTTTTATGTCGGGGGCGCGTGAGACCCAGTACTTC.

In its sample, this clonotype was seen a few times. This chain uses TRBV2 with TRBJ2-7; TRBD1 matches at 9 bases. The CDR3 spans 15 residues. The junction had 8 bases not matched to a gene; V was cut back by 6 bases and J by 2 bases. The germline V gene has CDR1 SNHLY and CDR2 FYNNEI. CDR3 loop: CASRVDRGFPYEQYF. The DNA for the CDR3 is TGTGCCAGCAGAGTAGACAGGGGGTTCCCCTACGAGCAGTACTTC.

The chain carries TRBV11-1 and TRBJ2-2; TRBD1 matches at 7 bases. V trimming: 5 bases; J trimming: 7 bases; junction bases outside the gene matches: 13. The V gene's germline CDR1 is SGHAT and CDR2 FQDESV (reference sequence). This CDR3 is 16 amino acids long. DNA for the CDR3: TGTGCCAGCAGCCCAACAGGGGTGGAGCGTGTCGGGGAGCTGTTTTTT. This translates into CASSPTGVERVGELFF. Variable domain in full (rest from reference TRBV11-1 and TRBJ2-2): EAEVAQSPRYKITEKSQAVAFWCDPISGHATLYWYRQILGQGPELLVQFQDESVVDDSQLPKDRFSAERLKGVDSTLKIQPAELGDSAMYLCASSPTGVERVGELFFGEGSRLTVL.

This clonotype has a handful of counts. The chain combines TRBV6-2 or TRBV6-3 with TRBJ2-3, with TRBD2 matching 13 bases. The germline V gene encodes CDR1 MNHEY and CDR2 SVGEGT. The CDR3 has 18 amino acids. Trimming took 0 bases from V and 3 from J; bases not matched to a gene: 6. The CDR3 is CASSYSPGLAGATDTQYF. As DNA, the CDR3 is TGTGCCAGCAGTTACTCCCCTGGACTAGCGGGGGCTACAGATACGCAGTATTTT.

The V and J genes are TRBV29-1 and TRBJ1-2; D remains unclear. Germline V gives CDR1 SQVTM, CDR2 ANQGSEA. V shed 0 bases and J shed 4 bases, with 3 bases lying between them. This CDR3 region has 11 residues. CDR3 loop: CSVEDPYGYTF. The CDR3 DNA reads as TGCAGCGTTGAAGATCCCTATGGCTACACCTTC.

This clonotype appeared many times. In DNA form, the CDR3 reads TGTGCCAGCAGCTTAGATTTGGGCACTCTCTACGAGCAGTACTTC. Protein sequence: CASSLDLGTLYEQYF. This sequence joins TRBV7-9 and TRBJ2-7; D unclear. Per germline, CDR1 SEHNR and CDR2 FQNEAQ (reference sequence). The CDR3 extends over 15 amino acids. The V end lost 1 base, the J end lost 3 bases, and 13 bases lay between the germline ends.

The chain couples TRBV6-2 or TRBV6-3 to TRBJ2-7; D perhaps matches TRBD2 (6 bases). The ends were cut back, 4 bases at V and 0 bases at J, with 10 bases in the middle. CDR1 and CDR2 from the germline V gene are MNHEY and SVGEGT. The length of the CDR3 is 14 residues. The CDR3: CASSWGGDSYEQYF. The CDR3, as DNA: TGTGCCAGCAGTTGGGGCGGGGACTCCTACGAGCAGTACTTC.

In regard to this clonotype: One end of the junction is discordant with germline, which a read error may explain. This chain uses TRBV29-1 with TRBJ2-5; the match to TRBD1 covers 7 bases. The germline CDR1 and CDR2 sequences are SQVTM and ANQGSEA. CDR3 length: 15 amino acids. CDR3 in amino acids: CSVEGQEMLQETQYF. CDR3 nucleotides: TGCAGCGTGGAAGGACAGGAGATGCTCCAAGAGACCCAGTACTTC.

This clonotype was observed a handful of times. V gene TRBV5-4 combines with J gene TRBJ2-5; a weak D match, TRBD1 (6 bases). Trimming removed 4 bases from V and 5 bases from J, with 18 bases in between. The germline V gene has CDR1 SGHNT and CDR2 YYREEE (reference sequence). This CDR3 contains 15 residues. The CDR3 nucleotides read TGTGCCAGCAGCCGGGGACAACCCCCGTACGAGACCCAGTACTTC. Protein sequence: CASSRGQPPYETQYF.

This clonotype was counted between two and nine times. The V and J genes are TRBV2 and TRBJ2-7; 11 nucleotides align to TRBD1. CDR3 length: 15 residues. Germline CDR1 SNHLY, CDR2 FYNNEI. With 6 bases clipped from V and 3 bases from J, the junction kept 7 bases outside the gene matches. The CDR3 DNA reads TGTGCCAGCAGGATCCGGGACAGGGGGTACTACGAGCAGTACTTC. Translating it yields CASRIRDRGYYEQYF.

This clonotype has just a few counts. The J gene is TRBJ2-1, the V gene TRBV6-2 or TRBV6-3; D ambiguous. V was cut by 2 bases and J by 6 bases, with 8 bases left in between. Germline V CDR1 and CDR2: MNHEY, SVGEGT. CDR3 size: 13 residues. CDR3 sequence reads: CASSYSQSNEQFF. In DNA, the CDR3 is TGTGCCAGCAGTTACAGCCAGTCCAATGAGCAGTTCTTC.

This clonotype was found a few times. This chain connects TRBV20-1 to TRBJ2-1; 11 nucleotides align to TRBD2. Germline CDR1 reads DFQATT; CDR2 reads SNEGSKA (reference sequence). The length of the CDR3 is 14 residues. The trim removed 3 bases at V and 3 bases at J, leaving 1 base unmatched. CDR3: CSARGLADYNEQFF. Here the CDR3 DNA reads TGCAGTGCTAGGGGACTAGCGGACTACAATGAGCAGTTCTTC.

The V call is TRBV12-3 or TRBV12-4, the J call TRBJ2-7; 7 bases are a match to TRBD1. V lost 6 bases and J lost 5; bases outside the gene matches: 10. The CDR3 contains 14 residues. In DNA, the CDR3 is TGTGCCAGCAGCCGATCCAGACAGGGAAACGAGCAGTACTTC. It yields the protein CASSRSRQGNEQYF.

This clonotype has at least ten counts. This chain links TRBV29-1 with TRBJ1-1; possible D gene TRBD1, 6 bases. From germline, CDR1 is SQVTM and CDR2 ANQGSEA. Between the trimmed V and J ends, which lost 7 bases and 7 bases, there was a span of 16 bases. The CDR3 spans 12 residues. CDR3 sequence reads: CSALGGADEAFF. The CDR3 DNA is TGCAGCGCCCTCGGGGGGGCTGATGAAGCTTTCTTT.

This clonotype was detected a few times. The genes are TRBV24-1 and TRBJ2-2, with D perhaps TRBD1 (6 bases). V was cut by 11 bases and J by 1 base, with 10 bases left in between. The CDR3 contains 13 residues. Germline CDR1 KGHDR, CDR2 SFDVKD. CDR3 amino acids: CAIEDRNTGELFF. The CDR3 nucleotides read TGTGCCATCGAGGACAGGAACACCGGGGAGCTGTTTTTT.

The V gene is TRBV28, the J gene TRBJ1-2; perhaps TRBD1 as D (5 bases). The V end was cut by 5 bases, the J end by 4 bases, with 17 bases between. Germline loops: CDR1 MDHEN, CDR2 SYDVKM. The CDR3 consists of 15 residues. The CDR3 DNA is TGTGCCAGCAGTCCCACCGGGCCAGGGCGCTATGGCTACACCTTC. It encodes CASSPTGPGRYGYTF.

This rearrangement joins TRBV5-4 to TRBJ2-7; possibly TRBD2 for D (6 bases). V lost 4 bases and J lost 0, with 14 bases in between. The germline V gene encodes CDR1 SGHNT and CDR2 YYREEE (reference sequence). CDR3 length: 15 amino acids. CDR3 residues: CASSAGRDHSYEQYF. CDR3 DNA sequence: TGTGCCAGCAGCGCGGGGCGCGACCACTCCTACGAGCAGTACTTC.

This clonotype came up a few times. V usage is TRBV20-1 and J usage is TRBJ2-3; unclear D gene. Per germline, CDR1 DFQATT and CDR2 SNEGSKA (reference sequence). The CDR3 is 15 amino acids. V lost 0 bases and J lost 6, with 16 bases in between. This CDR3 reads CSARDARSLWDTQYF. The DNA of the CDR3 is TGCAGTGCTAGAGATGCAAGGTCGCTTTGGGATACGCAGTATTTT.

V gene TRBV29-1 combines with J gene TRBJ2-1; a possible D gene is TRBD1 (6 bases). Per germline, CDR1 SQVTM and CDR2 ANQGSEA. CDR3 length equals 15 residues. V lost 1 base, J lost 2 bases, and 12 bases lay in between. The CDR3 here is CSVEVPGVPYNEQFF. CDR3 sequence (DNA): TGCAGCGTTGAAGTACCAGGGGTCCCCTACAATGAGCAGTTCTTC.

There are many counts of this clonotype. The CDR3 loop reads CATSPDEGGPSVAFF. Here the CDR3 DNA reads TGTGCCACCAGTCCCGACGAGGGGGGACCCAGTGTAGCTTTCTTT. The chain employs TRBV15 and TRBJ1-1; D is possibly TRBD1 (6 bases). The CDR3 is made up of 15 amino acids. Germline V gives CDR1 LNHNV, CDR2 YYDKDF (reference sequence). V was trimmed by 6 bases and J by 10 bases, leaving 24 bases between them.

The chain carries TRBV6-1 and TRBJ2-3; D unclear. Germline V gene data show CDR1 as MNHNS and CDR2 as SASEGT. With 8 bases removed from V and 2 bases from J, the gap between germline ends came to 8 bases. This CDR3 has 12 residues. The DNA of the CDR3 is TGTGCCAGCTCCGATCCCACAGATACGCAGTATTTT. Translating it yields CASSDPTDTQYF.

V gene TRBV5-1 combines with J gene TRBJ2-1; TRBD1 aligns across 8 bases. The CDR3 covers 15 residues. Unmatched junction bases numbered 12, after V lost 8 bases and J lost 5 bases. Germline assignment: CDR1 SGHRS and CDR2 YFSETQ. In DNA, the CDR3 is TGCGCCAGTCGGGTGACGCAGGGGGCAAACAATGAGCAGTTCTTC. The encoded protein is CASRVTQGANNEQFF.

This clonotype appeared many times. V and J are TRBV11-2 and TRBJ2-3, with 7 bases lining up with TRBD2. Germline lookup yields CDR1 SGHAT and CDR2 FQNNGV. This CDR3 comprises 15 residues. The V segment lost 6 bases and the J segment 2 bases; nucleotides outside the gene matches: 8. This CDR3 is CASSSEAGSTDTQYF. CDR3 DNA sequence: TGTGCCAGCAGTTCAGAAGCGGGGTCCACAGATACGCAGTATTTT. The full variable domain, in which reference TRBV11-2 and TRBJ2-3 provide the parts outside the CDR3, is EAGVAQSPRYKIIEKRQSVAFWCNPISGHATLYWYQQILGQGPKLLIQFQNNGVVDDSQLPKDRFSAERLKGVDSTLKIQPAKLEDSAVYLCASSSEAGSTDTQYFGPGTRLTVL.

This chain connects TRBV6-5 to TRBJ1-3; D is uncertain. CDR3 length equals 13 residues. V dropped 2 bases and J dropped 2 bases, with 4 bases sitting between them. Per the germline V gene, CDR1 is MNHEY and CDR2 is SVGAGI. In nucleotides, the CDR3 is TGTGCCAGCAGTTACGGTCCTGGAAACACCATATATTTT. Translating it yields CASSYGPGNTIYF.